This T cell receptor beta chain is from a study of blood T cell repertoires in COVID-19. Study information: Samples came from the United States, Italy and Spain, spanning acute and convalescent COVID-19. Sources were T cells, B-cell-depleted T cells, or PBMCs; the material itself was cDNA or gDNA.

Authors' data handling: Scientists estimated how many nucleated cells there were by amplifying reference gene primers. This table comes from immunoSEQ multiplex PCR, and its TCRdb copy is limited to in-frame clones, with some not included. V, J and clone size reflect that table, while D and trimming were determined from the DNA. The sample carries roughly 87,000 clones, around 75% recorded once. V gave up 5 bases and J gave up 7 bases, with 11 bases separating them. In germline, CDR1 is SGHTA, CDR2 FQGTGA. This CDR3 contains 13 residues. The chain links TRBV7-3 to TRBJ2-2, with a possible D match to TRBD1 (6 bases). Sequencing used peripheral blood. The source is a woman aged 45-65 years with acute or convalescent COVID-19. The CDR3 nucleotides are TGTGCCAGCAGCCCGCAGGGGAGCGGGGAGCTGTTTTTT. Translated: CASSPQGSGELFF.